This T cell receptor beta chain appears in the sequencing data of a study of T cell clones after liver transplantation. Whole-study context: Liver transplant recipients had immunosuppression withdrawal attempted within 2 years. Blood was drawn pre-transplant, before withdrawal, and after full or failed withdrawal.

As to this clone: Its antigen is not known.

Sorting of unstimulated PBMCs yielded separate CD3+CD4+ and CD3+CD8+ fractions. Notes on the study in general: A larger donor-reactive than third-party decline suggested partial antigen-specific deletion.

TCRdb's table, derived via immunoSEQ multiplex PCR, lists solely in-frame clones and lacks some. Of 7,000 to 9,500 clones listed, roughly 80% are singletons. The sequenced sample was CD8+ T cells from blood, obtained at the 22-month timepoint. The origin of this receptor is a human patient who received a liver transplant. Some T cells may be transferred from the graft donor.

The CDR3 here is CASSSTGGDQPQHF. CDR3 bases: TGCGCCAGCAGTAGTACAGGAGGGGATCAGCCCCAGCATTTT. The chain employs TRBV23-1 and TRBJ1-5; D possibly corresponds to TRBD1 (5 bases). TRBV23-1 is recorded as an ORF, its role being uncertain. V was shortened by 5 bases and J by 5 bases, with 13 bases between the two germline ends. The CDR3 spans 14 residues.